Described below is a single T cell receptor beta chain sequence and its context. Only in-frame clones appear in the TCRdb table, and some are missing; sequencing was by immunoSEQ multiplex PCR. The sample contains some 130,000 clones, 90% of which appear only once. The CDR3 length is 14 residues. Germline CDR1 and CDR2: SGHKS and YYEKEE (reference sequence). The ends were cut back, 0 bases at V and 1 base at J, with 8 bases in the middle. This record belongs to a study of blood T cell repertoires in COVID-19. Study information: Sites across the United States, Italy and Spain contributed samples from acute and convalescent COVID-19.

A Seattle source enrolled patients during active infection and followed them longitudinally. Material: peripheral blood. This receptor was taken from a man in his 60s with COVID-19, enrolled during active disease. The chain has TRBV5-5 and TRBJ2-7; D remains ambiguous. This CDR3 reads CASSLVGRSYEQYF. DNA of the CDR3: TGTGCCAGCAGCTTGGTGGGCAGATCCTACGAGCAGTACTTC.